This TCR beta chain was captured in a study of OX40 agonist ivuxolimab in advanced cancers. The overall study: Hepatocellular carcinoma, melanoma, renal cell or head and neck cancer affected the dose-escalation patients. Partial responses occurred in Three dose-escalation patients, one with hepatocellular carcinoma and two with cutaneous melanoma.

Libraries were prepared by immunoSEQ multiplex PCR; TCRdb keeps only in-frame clonotypes and omits some of them. The table includes about 73,000 clones, over 75% detected once. Trimming stripped 7 bases from V and 3 bases from J, with 15 bases between. There are 14 residues in the CDR3. CDR1 SQVTM and CDR2 ANQGSEA come from the germline V gene. This TCR derives from an adult with an advanced solid tumor such as melanoma, head and neck, liver or kidney cancer. The V and J genes are TRBV29-1 and TRBJ1-4; the D gene is possibly TRBD1 (6 bases). The sample in question was CD4+ or CD8+ T cells sorted from blood, obtained in a trial of the OX40 agonist ivuxolimab. CDR3: CSALRGVPNEKLFF. The CDR3 nucleotides read TGCAGCGCTTTAAGGGGGGTGCCTAATGAAAAACTGTTTTTT.